A few counts support the clone carrying this T cell receptor beta chain. What it recognizes is unknown. V dropped 8 bases and J dropped 8 bases, with 6 bases sitting between them. CDR3 length: 10 residues. Looked up from germline, CDR1 is LNHDA and CDR2 is SQIVND (reference sequence). One entry per CDR3 protein, called by TCRdb with MiXCR from the 5' RACE reads. The data show about 150,000 distinct CDR3 sequences, around 3.6% seen once. Only healthy Caucasians were enrolled as donors. This record comes from a study of identical twins. Overall study results and limits: Researchers reported weaker excess twin sharing in beta out-of-frame sequences. Rather than following the same donors, the conclusions depended on cross-sectional statistical analysis. Alpha sequences that were out-of-frame and twin-shared showed an excess of low generation probability.

The clonotype originates from a man younger than 35 in good health. Sequenced: memory T cells sorted from blood. The chain carries TRBV19 and TRBJ2-2; D gene ambiguous. CDR3 protein: CASGTGELFF. CDR3 sequence (DNA): TGTGCCAGTGGAACGGGGGAGCTGTTTTTT.